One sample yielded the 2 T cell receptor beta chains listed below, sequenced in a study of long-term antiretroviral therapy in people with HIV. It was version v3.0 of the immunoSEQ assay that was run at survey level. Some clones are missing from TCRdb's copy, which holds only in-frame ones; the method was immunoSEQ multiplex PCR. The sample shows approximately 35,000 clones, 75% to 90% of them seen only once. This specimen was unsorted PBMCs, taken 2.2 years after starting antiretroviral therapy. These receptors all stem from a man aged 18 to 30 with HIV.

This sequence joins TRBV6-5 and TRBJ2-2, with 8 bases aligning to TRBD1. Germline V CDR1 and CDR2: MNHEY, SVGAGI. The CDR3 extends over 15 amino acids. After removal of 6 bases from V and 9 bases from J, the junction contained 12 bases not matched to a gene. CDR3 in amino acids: CASSPRTGTTRELFF. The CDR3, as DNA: TGTGCCAGCAGCCCCCGGACAGGGACCACTAGGGAGCTGTTTTTT.

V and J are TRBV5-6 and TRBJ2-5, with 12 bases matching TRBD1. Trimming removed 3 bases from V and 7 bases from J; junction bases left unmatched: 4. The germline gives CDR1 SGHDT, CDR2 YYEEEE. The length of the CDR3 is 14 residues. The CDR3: CASSWGQGAGTQYF. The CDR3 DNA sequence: TGTGCCAGCAGCTGGGGACAGGGGGCTGGGACCCAGTACTTC. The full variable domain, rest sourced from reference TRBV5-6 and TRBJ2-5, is DAGVTQSPTHLIKTRGQQVTLRCSPKSGHDTVSWYQQALGQGPQFIFQYYEEEERQRGNFPDRFSGHQFPNYSSELNVNALLLGDSALYLCASSWGQGAGTQYFGPGTRLLVL.